The entry below gives a single T cell receptor (beta chain) sequence along with its context. Its antigen is as yet unknown. Time point here: pretreatment peripheral blood. The study collected 1 to 8 samples per patient, pretreatment and on-treatment. Clones were read by immunoSEQ multiplex PCR, and TCRdb kept only the in-frame ones, dropping some. The table shows fewer than 85,000 clones, with about four fifths occurring only once. The sample is drawn from a study of PD-L1 blockade in urothelial cancer. The wider study: Atezolizumab at 1,200 mg intravenously every 3 weeks was started by patients in about 2014. Across blood samples, T cells had a median count of around 150,000. Broader study findings: A below-median TCR clonality in blood before treatment predicted better survival.

The CDR3 spans 14 residues. Germline loops: CDR1 SNHLY, CDR2 FYNNEI. V was shortened by 6 bases and J by 2 bases, with 14 bases between the two germline ends. The sequences come from PBMCs, collected around atezolizumab (anti-PD-L1) treatment. The receptor was derived from a woman aged 65 to 85 with urothelial cancer. The chain carries TRBV2 and TRBJ2-7, with D possibly being TRBD1 (6 bases). The CDR3 protein is CASRPGTFTYEQYF. The CDR3 nucleotides are TGTGCCAGCAGGCCCGGGACATTCACCTACGAGCAGTACTTC. The full variable domain, in which reference TRBV2 and TRBJ2-7 provide the parts outside the CDR3, is EPEVTQTPSHQVTQMGQEVILRCVPISNHLYFYWYRQILGQKVEFLVSFYNNEISEKSEIFDDQFSVERPDGSNFTLKIRSTKLEDSAMYFCASRPGTFTYEQYFGPGTRLTVT.